The sample holds many counts of the clone carrying this TCR beta chain. As yet, its antigen is unknown. The source of the sample is a study of early T cells in non-severe SARS-CoV-2 infection. About the study: Chains were unpaired, as sequencing was done on bulk RNA from unsorted whole blood. Study-level findings and limits: A preference for anti-spike CD8 responses marked VDJdb matching, which missed private and CD4 specificities.

Attachment of unique molecular identifiers was made to individual cDNA molecules. TCRdb re-derived calls from the 5' RACE reads in MiXCR, one entry per CDR3 protein. The table lists 24,000 or so distinct CDR3 sequences, around 3.9% of them singletons. Trimming pared 0 bases from V and 1 base from J, leaving 11 bases between. CDR3 size: 16 residues. Looked up from germline, CDR1 is SGHNT and CDR2 is YYREEE (reference sequence). The sequencing sample was made of whole blood. The chain carries TRBV5-4 and TRBJ2-4, with D perhaps TRBD1 (5 bases). The clonotype was recovered from an adult who was a healthcare worker with PCR-confirmed SARS-CoV-2 infection or an uninfected control (not recorded which). The CDR3 spells CASSLDGAPAKNIQYF. CDR3 sequence (DNA): TGTGCCAGCAGCTTGGATGGGGCGCCGGCCAAAAACATTCAGTACTTC.